The entry that follows covers one T cell receptor (beta chain) sequence. Researchers ran the PCR with 60 Vbeta and 13 Jbeta primers. The assay was immunoSEQ multiplex PCR, and TCRdb's table has in-frame clones only and misses some. Among 200,000 to 250,000 clones listed, 70% were seen once. The entry originates in a study of cytomegalovirus exposure and HLA in healthy donors. Study-level background: Clustering assigned 81% of the approximately 400 genotyped donors to the Caucasian-associated ancestry cluster.

The length of the CDR3 is 13 residues. V lost 6 bases and J lost 5; bases outside the gene matches: 4. The V gene's germline CDR1 is ENHRY and CDR2 SYGVKD. The rearrangement links TRBV10-3 to TRBJ2-5, with 9 bases identical to TRBD1. Sample: PBMCs. The origin of this receptor is a man aged 35 to 55 in good health and CMV-seropositive. CDR3 protein: CAIRDRGRETQYF. DNA for the CDR3: TGTGCCATCAGGGACAGGGGTCGGGAGACCCAGTACTTC.